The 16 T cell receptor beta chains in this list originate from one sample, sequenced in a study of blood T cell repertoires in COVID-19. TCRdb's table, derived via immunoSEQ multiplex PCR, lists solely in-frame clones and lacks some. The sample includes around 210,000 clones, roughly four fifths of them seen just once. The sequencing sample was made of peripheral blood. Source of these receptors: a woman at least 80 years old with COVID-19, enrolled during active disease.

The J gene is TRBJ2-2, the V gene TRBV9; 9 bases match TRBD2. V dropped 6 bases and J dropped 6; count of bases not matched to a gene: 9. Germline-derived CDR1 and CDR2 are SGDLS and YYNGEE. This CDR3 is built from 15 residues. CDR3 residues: CASTPAGGLPGELFF. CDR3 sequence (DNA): TGTGCCAGCACCCCAGCGGGAGGCCTACCCGGGGAGCTGTTTTTT.

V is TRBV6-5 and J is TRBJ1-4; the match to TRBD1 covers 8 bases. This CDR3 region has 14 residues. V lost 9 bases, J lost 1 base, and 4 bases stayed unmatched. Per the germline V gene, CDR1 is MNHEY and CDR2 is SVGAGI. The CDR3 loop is CASSDRGTNEKLFF. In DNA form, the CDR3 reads TGTGCCAGTTCCGACAGGGGAACTAATGAAAAACTGTTTTTT.

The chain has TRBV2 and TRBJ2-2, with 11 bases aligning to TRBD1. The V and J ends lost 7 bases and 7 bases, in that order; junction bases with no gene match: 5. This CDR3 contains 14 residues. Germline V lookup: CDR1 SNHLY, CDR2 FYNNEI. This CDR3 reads CASKRTGGVGELFF. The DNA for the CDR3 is TGTGCCAGCAAACGGACAGGGGGCGTCGGGGAGCTGTTTTTT.

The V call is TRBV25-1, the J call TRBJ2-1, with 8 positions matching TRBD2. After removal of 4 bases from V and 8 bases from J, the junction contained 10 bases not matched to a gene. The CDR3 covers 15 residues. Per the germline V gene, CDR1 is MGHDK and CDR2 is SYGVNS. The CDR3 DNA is TGTGCCAGCAGTGCGGGGGGGCGACCTTCGGATGAGCAGTTCTTC. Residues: CASSAGGRPSDEQFF.

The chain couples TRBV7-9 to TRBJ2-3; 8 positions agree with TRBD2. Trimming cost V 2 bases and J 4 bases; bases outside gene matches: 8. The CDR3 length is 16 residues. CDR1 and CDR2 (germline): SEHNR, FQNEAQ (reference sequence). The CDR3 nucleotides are TGTGCCAGCAGCTTATTGGGGACTAGAGTGGCAGATACGCAGTATTTT. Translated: CASSLLGTRVADTQYF. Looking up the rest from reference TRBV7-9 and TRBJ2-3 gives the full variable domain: DTGVSQNPRHKITKRGQNVTFRCDPISEHNRLYWYRQTLGQGPEFLTYFQNEAQLEKSRLLSDRFSAERPKGSFSTLEIQRTEQGDSAMYLCASSLLGTRVADTQYFGPGTRLTVL.

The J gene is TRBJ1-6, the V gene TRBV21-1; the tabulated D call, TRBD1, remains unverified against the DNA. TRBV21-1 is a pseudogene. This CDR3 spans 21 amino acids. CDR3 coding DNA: TGTGCCAGCAGCTCAAAGGCGTTGAAGTGTCAGGCCGATCCCCTTAATTCACCCCTCCACTTT. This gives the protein CASSSKALKCQADPLNSPLHF.

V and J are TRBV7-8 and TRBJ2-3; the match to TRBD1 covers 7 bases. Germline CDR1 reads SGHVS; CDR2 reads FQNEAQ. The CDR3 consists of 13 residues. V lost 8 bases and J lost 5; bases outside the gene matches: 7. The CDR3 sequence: CASGKGAGDTQYF. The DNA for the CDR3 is TGTGCCAGCGGGAAGGGGGCTGGAGATACGCAGTATTTT.

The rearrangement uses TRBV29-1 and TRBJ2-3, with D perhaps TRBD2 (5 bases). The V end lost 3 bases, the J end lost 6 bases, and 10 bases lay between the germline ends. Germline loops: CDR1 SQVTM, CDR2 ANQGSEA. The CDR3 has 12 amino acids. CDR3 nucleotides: TGCAGCGTTGACCCGGGGTTGGATACGCAGTATTTT. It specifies CSVDPGLDTQYF.

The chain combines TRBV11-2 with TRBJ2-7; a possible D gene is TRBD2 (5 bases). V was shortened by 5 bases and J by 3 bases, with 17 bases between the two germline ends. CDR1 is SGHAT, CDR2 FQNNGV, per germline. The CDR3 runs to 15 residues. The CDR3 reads CASSPAPGSIYEQYF. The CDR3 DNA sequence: TGTGCCAGCAGCCCGGCCCCGGGGAGCATCTACGAGCAGTACTTC.

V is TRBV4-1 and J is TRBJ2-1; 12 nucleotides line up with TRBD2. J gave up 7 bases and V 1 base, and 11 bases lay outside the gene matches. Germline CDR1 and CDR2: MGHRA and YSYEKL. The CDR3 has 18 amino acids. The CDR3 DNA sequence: TGCGCCAGCAGCCAAGTACAACTAGCGGGGGGAGGGTCGAATGAGCAGTTCTTC. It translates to CASSQVQLAGGGSNEQFF.

The CDR3 region is CARPPGQGITEAFF. The CDR3 DNA is TGTGCCAGGCCTCCGGGACAGGGTATCACTGAAGCTTTCTTT. The genes are TRBV2 and TRBJ1-1; 9 bases fit TRBD1. V trimming: 9 bases; J trimming: 4 bases; junction bases outside the gene matches: 9. This CDR3 spans 14 amino acids. In germline, CDR1 is SNHLY, CDR2 FYNNEI.

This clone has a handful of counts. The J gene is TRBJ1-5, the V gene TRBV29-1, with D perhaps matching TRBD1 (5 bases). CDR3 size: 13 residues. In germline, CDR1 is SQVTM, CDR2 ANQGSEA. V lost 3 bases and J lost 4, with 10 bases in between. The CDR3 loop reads CSVEGGLNQPQHF. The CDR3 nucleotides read TGCAGCGTTGAGGGGGGTTTAAATCAGCCCCAGCATTTT.

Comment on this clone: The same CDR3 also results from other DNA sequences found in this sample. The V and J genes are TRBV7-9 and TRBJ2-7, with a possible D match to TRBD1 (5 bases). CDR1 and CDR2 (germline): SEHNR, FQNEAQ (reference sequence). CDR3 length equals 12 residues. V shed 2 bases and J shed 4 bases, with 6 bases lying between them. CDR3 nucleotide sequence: TGTGCCAGCAGCTTACAGGGTTACGAGCAGTACTTC. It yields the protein CASSLQGYEQYF.

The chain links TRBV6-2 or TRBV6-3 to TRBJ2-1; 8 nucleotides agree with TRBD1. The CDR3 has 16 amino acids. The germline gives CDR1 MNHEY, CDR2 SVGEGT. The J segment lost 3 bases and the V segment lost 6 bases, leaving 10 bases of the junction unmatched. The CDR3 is CASSPSTGVVYNEQFF. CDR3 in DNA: TGTGCCAGCAGCCCTTCGACAGGGGTCGTCTACAATGAGCAGTTCTTC.

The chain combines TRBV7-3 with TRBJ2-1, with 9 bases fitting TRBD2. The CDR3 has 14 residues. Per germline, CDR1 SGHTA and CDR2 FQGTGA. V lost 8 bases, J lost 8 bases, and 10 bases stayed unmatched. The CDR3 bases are TGTGCCAGCCAAGCGGCGGGGGGGAACGATGAGCAGTTCTTC. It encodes CASQAAGGNDEQFF.

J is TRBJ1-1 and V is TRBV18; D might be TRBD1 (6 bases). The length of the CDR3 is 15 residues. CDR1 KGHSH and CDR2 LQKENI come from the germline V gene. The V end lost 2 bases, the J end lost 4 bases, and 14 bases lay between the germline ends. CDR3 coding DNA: TGTGCCAGCTCACCATCGAGGGCAGGGGCCACTGAAGCTTTCTTT. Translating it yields CASSPSRAGATEAFF.